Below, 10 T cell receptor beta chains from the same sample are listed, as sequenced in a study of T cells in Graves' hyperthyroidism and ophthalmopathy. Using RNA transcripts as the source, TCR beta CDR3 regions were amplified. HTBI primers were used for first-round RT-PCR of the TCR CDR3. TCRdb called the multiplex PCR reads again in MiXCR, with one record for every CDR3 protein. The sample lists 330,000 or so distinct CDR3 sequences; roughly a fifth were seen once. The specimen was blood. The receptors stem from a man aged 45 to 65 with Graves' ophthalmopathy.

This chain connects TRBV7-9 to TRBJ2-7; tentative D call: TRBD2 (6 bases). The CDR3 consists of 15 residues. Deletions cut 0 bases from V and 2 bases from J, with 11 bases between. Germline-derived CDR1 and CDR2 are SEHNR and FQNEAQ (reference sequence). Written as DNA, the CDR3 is TGTGCCAGCAGCTTAGCGTCGGGAGCGGCCTACGAGCAGTACTTC. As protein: CASSLASGAAYEQYF.

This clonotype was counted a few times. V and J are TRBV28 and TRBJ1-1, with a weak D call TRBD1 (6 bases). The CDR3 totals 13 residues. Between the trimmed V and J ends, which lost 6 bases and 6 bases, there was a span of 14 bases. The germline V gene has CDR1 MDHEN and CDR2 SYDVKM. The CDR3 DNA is TGTGCCAGCAGGGGTGGGGGGGCCTCTGAAGCTTTCTTT. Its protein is CASRGGGASEAFF.

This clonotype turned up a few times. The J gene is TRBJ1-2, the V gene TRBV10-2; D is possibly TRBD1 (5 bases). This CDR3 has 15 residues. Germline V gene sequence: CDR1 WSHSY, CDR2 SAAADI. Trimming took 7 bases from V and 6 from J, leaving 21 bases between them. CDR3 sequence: CASKPGTQGIDGYTF. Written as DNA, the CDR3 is TGCGCCAGCAAACCGGGGACTCAGGGTATCGATGGCTACACCTTC.

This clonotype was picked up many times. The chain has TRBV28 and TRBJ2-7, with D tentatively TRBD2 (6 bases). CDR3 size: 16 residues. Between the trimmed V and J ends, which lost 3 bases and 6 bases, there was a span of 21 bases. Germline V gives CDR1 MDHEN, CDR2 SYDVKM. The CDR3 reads CASSLGPHLARTEQYF. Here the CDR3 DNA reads TGTGCCAGCAGTTTGGGGCCCCATCTAGCGCGGACCGAGCAGTACTTC.

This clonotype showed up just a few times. For the CDR3, the DNA is TGTGCCAGCAGTTACGAGGGGCTGGATGGCTACACCTTC. Protein sequence: CASSYEGLDGYTF. V and J are TRBV6-5 and TRBJ1-2; D is perhaps TRBD1 (5 bases). The CDR3 extends over 13 amino acids. Germline-derived CDR1 and CDR2 are MNHEY and SVGAGI. V was shortened by 2 bases and J by 6 bases, with 10 bases between the two germline ends.

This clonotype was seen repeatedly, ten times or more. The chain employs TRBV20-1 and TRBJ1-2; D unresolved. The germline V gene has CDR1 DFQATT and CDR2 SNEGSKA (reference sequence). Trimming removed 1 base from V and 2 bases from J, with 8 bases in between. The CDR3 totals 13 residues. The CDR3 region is CSARGAENYGYTF. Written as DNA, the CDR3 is TGCAGTGCTAGAGGGGCCGAGAACTATGGCTACACCTTC.

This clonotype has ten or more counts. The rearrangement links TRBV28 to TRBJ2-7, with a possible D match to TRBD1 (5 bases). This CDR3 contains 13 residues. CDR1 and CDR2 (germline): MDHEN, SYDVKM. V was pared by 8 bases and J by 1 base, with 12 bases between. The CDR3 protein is CASARAGSYEQYF. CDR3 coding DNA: TGTGCCAGCGCCAGGGCAGGTTCCTACGAGCAGTACTTC.

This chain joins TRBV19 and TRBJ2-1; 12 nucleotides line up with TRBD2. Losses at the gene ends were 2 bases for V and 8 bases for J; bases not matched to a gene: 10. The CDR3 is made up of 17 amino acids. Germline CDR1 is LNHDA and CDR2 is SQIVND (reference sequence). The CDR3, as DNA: TGTGCCAGTAGTATATTGTCTAGCGGGAGGGAGGCTTATGAGCAGTTCTTC. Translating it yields CASSILSSGREAYEQFF.

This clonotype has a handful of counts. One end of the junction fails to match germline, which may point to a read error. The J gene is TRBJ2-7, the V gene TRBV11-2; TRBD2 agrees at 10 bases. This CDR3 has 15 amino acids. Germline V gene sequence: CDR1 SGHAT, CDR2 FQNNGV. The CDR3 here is CASSLEAGGTYGQYF. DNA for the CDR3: TGTGCCAGCAGCTTGGAAGCGGGAGGGACCTACGGGCAGTACTTC.

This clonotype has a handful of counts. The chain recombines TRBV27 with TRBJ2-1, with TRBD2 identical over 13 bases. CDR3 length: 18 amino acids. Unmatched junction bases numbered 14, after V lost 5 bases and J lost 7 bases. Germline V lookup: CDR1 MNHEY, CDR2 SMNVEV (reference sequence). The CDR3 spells CASSPKLSGLAGRNEQFF. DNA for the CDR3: TGTGCCAGCAGTCCTAAACTCTCGGGACTAGCGGGACGTAATGAGCAGTTCTTC.